This T cell receptor beta chain was recorded in a study of T cell changes during pregnancy in multiple sclerosis. Assay used: immunoSEQ multiplex PCR; TCRdb lists only in-frame clones, some missing. The sample holds about 44,000 clones, roughly 90% seen once. V shed 8 bases and J shed 8 bases, with 16 bases lying between them. Germline-derived CDR1 and CDR2 are MNHEY and SMNVEV (reference sequence). CDR3 length: 13 amino acids. The sample consisted of CD4+ T cells from peripheral blood mononuclear cells, taken in the first trimester of pregnancy. This sequence joins TRBV27 and TRBJ2-1, with D possibly matching TRBD1 (5 bases). The clonotype originates from a female donor with multiple sclerosis, enrolled in a pregnancy study. The CDR3 spells CASFRGFGYEQFF. As DNA, the CDR3 is TGTGCCAGCTTTAGGGGTTTTGGCTATGAGCAGTTCTTC.